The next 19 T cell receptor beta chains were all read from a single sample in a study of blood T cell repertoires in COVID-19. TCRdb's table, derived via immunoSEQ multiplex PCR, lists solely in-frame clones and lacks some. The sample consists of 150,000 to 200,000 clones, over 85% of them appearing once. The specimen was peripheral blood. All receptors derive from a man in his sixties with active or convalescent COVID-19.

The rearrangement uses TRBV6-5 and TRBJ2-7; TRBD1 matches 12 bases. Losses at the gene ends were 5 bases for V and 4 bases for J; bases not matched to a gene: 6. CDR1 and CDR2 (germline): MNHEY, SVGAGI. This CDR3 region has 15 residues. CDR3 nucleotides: TGTGCCAGCAGTACGGGACAGGGGGCTTCGTACGAGCAGTACTTC. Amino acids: CASSTGQGASYEQYF.

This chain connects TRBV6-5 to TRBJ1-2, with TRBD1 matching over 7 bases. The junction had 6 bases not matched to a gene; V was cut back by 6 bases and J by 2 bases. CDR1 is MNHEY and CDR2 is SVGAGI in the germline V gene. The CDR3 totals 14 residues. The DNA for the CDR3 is TGTGCCAGCAGCCGAGACAGGGCCAACTATGGCTACACCTTC. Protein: CASSRDRANYGYTF.

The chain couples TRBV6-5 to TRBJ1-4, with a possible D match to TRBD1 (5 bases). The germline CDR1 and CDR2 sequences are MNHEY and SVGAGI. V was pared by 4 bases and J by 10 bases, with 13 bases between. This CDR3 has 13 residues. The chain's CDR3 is CASSSLSGGKLFF. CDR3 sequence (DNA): TGTGCCAGCAGTTCTCTCTCGGGGGGAAAACTGTTTTTT.

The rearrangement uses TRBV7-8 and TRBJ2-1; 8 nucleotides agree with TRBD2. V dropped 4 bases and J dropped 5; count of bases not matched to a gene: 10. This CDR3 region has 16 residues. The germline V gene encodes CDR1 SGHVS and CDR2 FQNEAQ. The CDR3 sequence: CASSSMGSGKNNEQFF. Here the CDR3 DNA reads TGTGCCAGCAGCTCCATGGGTAGCGGGAAAAACAATGAGCAGTTCTTC.

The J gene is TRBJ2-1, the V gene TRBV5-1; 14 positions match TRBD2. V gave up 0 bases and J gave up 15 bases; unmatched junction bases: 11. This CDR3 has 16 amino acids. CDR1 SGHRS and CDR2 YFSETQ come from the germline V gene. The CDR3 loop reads CASSLGTSGGPDEGFF. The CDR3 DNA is TGCGCCAGCAGCTTGGGGACTAGCGGGGGGCCGGATGAAGGGTTCTTC. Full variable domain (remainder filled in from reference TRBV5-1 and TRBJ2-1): KAGVTQTPRYLIKTRGQQVTLSCSPISGHRSVSWYQQTPGQGLQFLFEYFSETQRNKGNFPGRFSGRQFSNSRSEMNVSTLELGDSALYLCASSLGTSGGPDEGFFGPGTRLTVL.

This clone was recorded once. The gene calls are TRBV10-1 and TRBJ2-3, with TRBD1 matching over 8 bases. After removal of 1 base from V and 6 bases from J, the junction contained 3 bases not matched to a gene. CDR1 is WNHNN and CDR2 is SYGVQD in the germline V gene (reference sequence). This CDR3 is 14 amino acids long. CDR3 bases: TGCGCCAGCAGTGAGTTCAGGGGGCTTGATACGCAGTATTTT. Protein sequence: CASSEFRGLDTQYF.

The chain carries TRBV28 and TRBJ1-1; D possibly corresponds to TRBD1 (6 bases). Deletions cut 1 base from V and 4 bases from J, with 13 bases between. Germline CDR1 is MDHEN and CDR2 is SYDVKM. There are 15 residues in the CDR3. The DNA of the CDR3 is TGTGCCAGCAGTTTATCACAGGGCTTCATCACTGAAGCTTTCTTT. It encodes CASSLSQGFITEAFF.

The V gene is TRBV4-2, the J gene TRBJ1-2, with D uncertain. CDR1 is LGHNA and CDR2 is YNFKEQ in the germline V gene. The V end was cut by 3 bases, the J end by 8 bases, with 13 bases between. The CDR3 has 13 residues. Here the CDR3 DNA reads TGTGCCAGCAGCCAGGATGGCCAGCGGGGCTACACCTTC. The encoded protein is CASSQDGQRGYTF.

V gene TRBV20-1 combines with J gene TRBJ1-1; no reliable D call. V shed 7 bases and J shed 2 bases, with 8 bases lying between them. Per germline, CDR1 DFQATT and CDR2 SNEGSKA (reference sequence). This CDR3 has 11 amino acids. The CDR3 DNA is TGCAGTGTTTTAGATAACACTGAAGCTTTCTTT. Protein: CSVLDNTEAFF.

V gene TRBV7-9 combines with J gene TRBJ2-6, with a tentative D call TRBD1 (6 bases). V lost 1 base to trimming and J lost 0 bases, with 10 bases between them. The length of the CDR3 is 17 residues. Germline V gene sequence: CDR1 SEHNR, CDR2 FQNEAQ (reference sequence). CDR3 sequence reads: CASSLGTGNSGANVLTF. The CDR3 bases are TGTGCCAGCAGCTTAGGCACAGGGAACTCTGGGGCCAACGTCCTGACTTTC.

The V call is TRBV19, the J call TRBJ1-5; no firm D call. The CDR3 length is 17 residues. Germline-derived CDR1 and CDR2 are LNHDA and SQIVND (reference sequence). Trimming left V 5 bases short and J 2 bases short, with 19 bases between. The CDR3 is CASSVGLKVGGNQPQHF. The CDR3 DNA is TGTGCCAGTAGTGTAGGGCTAAAAGTCGGGGGCAATCAGCCCCAGCATTTT.

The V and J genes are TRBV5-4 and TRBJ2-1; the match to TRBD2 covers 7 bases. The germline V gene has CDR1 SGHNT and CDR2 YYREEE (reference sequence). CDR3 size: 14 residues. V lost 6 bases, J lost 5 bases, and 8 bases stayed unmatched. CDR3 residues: CASTLAVSNNEQFF. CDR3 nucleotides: TGTGCCAGCACCCTAGCGGTGTCTAACAATGAGCAGTTCTTC.

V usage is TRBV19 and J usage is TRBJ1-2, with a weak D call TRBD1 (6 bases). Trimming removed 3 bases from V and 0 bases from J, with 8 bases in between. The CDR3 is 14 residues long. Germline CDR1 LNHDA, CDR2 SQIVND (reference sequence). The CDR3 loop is CASSIDRSNYGYTF. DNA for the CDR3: TGTGCCAGTAGTATTGACAGGTCTAACTATGGCTACACCTTC.

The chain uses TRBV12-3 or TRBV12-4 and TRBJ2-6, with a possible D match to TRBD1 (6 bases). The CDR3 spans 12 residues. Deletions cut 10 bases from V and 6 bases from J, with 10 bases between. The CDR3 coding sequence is TGTGCCACCAAGGGGGTGGCCAACGTCCTGACTTTC. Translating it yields CATKGVANVLTF.

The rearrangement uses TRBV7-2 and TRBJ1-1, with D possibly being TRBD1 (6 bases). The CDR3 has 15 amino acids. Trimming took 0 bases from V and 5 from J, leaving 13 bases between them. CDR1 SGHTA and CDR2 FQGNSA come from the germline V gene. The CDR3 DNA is TGTGCCAGCAGCTTAGCGGCGGGGGCGCGGACTGAAGCTTTCTTT. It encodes CASSLAAGARTEAFF.

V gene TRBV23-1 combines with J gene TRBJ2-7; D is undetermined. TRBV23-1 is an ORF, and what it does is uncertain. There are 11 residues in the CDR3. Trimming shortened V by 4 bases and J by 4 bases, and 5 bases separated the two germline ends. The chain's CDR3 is CASSPDYEQYF. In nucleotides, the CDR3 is TGCGCCAGCAGTCCAGATTACGAGCAGTACTTC.

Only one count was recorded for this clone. The CDR3 region has the DNA TGCGCCAGCAGCACCACAGGGGAGAGTGGAAACACCATATATTTT. This gives the protein CASSTTGESGNTIYF. V gene TRBV5-1 combines with J gene TRBJ1-3, with 7 bases fitting TRBD1. V lost 4 bases and J lost 3; bases outside the gene matches: 7. The germline CDR1 and CDR2 sequences are SGHRS and YFSETQ. This CDR3 has 15 residues.

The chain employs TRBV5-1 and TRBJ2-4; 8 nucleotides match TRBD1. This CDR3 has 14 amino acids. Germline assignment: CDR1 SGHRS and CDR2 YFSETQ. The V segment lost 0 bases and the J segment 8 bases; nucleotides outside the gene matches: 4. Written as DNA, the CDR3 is TGCGCCAGCAGCTTGGAGGACAGGGCGGACATTCAGTACTTC. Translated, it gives CASSLEDRADIQYF.

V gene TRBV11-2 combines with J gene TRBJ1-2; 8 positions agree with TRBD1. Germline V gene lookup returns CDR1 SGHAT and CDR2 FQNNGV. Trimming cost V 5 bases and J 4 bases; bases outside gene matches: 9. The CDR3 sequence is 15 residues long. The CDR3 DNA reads TGTGCCAGCAGCGTAGCGGACAGGGCAGGCTATGGCTACACCTTC. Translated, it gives CASSVADRAGYGYTF. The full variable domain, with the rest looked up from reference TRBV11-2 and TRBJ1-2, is EAGVAQSPRYKIIEKRQSVAFWCNPISGHATLYWYQQILGQGPKLLIQFQNNGVVDDSQLPKDRFSAERLKGVDSTLKIQPAKLEDSAVYLCASSVADRAGYGYTFGSGTRLTVV.